This T cell receptor beta chain stems from a study of regulatory T cells in long-lasting Graves disease. Researchers made TCR beta libraries by using iRepertoire HTBI primers and running Arm-PCR on CDR3 regions. In the original processing: Throughout the samples, researchers identified roughly 57 TRBV and approximately 14 TRBJ segments. TCRdb re-analysed the multiplex PCR reads in MiXCR, keeping a single row per CDR3 protein. The V and J calls were determined by TCRdb, not by the authors. The table includes 350,000 to 550,000 distinct CDR3 sequences, approximately 15% detected once. The time point is: newly diagnosed GD, antithyroid drugs for less than 3 months. The TCR library used RNA extracted from PBMCs. Note on this clonotype: Its antigen is still unknown.

Study-wide results and limits: Under persistent disease, TRBV28, TRBJ1-2 and TRBJ2-5 were used preferentially. Persistent Graves' patients showed a TCR diversity that was lower than that of newly diagnosed ones.

Per the germline V gene, CDR1 is MNHEY and CDR2 is SVGAGI. V shed 2 bases and J shed 4 bases, with 11 bases lying between them. The CDR3 is made up of 15 amino acids. The same sample was also studied in work on T cells in Graves' hyperthyroidism and ophthalmopathy. That study adds: Most clonotypes expanded in thyroid above 0.001 were likewise present in blood.

This receptor was taken from a woman aged 45 to 65 with Graves disease. The V and J genes are TRBV6-5 and TRBJ1-4, with D perhaps TRBD1 (5 bases). This specimen consisted of peripheral blood mononuclear cells (PBMCs), obtained at new diagnosis, from a patient treated with antithyroid drugs. The CDR3 DNA sequence: TGTGCCAGCAGTTACACCGGACAAGATAATGAAAAACTGTTTTTT. This codes for CASSYTGQDNEKLFF.